This T cell receptor (beta chain) was identified during a study of blood T cells in healthy people across ages. Study information: There was about one barcoded beta molecule captured by template switching per two T cells. Findings and caveats of the study: More naive CD4+ cells and higher diversity were found in long-lived than in aged donors.

About this clonotype: Its antigen is currently unknown.

Using a J-beta primer mix together with a sample-barcoded 5' primer, a second PCR was run for roughly 6 to 12 cycles. TCRdb analysed the 5' RACE reads with MiXCR anew, one entry per CDR3 protein. Of about 730,000 distinct CDR3 sequences listed, 35% to 45% are singletons. The donors, all healthy, were Caucasians living in Russia, aged roughly 6 to 95. This CDR3 contains 15 residues. The V and J ends lost 0 bases and 7 bases respectively, with 13 bases between them. Germline V lookup: CDR1 SGHTA, CDR2 FQGNSA. The V gene is TRBV7-2, the J gene TRBJ2-4; D may match TRBD1 or TRBD2 (6 bases each). Sequences were obtained from blood. This sequence was found in a woman aged 55-70 years in good health. This CDR3 reads CASSLAGGAGNIQYF. In nucleotides, the CDR3 is TGTGCCAGCAGCTTAGCGGGGGGCGCGGGGAACATTCAGTACTTC.